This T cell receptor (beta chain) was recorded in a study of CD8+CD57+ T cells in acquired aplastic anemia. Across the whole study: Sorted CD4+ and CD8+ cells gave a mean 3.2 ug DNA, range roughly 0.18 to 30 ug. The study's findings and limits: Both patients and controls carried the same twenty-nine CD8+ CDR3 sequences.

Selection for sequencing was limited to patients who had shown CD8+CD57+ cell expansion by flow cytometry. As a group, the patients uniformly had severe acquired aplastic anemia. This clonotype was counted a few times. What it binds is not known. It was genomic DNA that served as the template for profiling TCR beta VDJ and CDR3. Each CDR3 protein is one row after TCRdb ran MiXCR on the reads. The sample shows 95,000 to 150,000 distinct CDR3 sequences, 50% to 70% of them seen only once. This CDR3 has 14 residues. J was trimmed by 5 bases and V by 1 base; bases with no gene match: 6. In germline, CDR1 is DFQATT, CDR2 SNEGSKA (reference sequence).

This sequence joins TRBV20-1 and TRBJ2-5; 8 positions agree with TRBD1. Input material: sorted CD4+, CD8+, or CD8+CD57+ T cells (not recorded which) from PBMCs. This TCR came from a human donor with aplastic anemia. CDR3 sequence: CSARGTGSEETQYF. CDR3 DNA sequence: TGCAGTGCTAGAGGGACAGGGTCGGAGGAGACCCAGTACTTC.